This TCR beta chain was sequenced for a study of T cell responses to AZD1222 COVID-19 vaccine. TCRdb keeps only in-frame clones here, not all; method: immunoSEQ multiplex PCR. This sample has about 120,000 clones, with about 90% found just once. Trimming removed 0 bases from V and 4 bases from J, with 7 bases in between. This CDR3 region has 14 residues. Germline CDR1 and CDR2: LGHDT and YNNKEL (reference sequence). This clone was recorded once. The source of this sequence is an adult in good health. The input for sequencing was peripheral blood, taken on day 0 of AZD1222 vaccination. The chain has TRBV3-1 (or the pseudogene TRBV3-2) and TRBJ2-1; D may be TRBD1 (6 bases). This CDR3 is CASSQEGQYNEQFF. The CDR3, as DNA: TGTGCCAGCAGCCAAGAAGGACAGTACAATGAGCAGTTCTTC.